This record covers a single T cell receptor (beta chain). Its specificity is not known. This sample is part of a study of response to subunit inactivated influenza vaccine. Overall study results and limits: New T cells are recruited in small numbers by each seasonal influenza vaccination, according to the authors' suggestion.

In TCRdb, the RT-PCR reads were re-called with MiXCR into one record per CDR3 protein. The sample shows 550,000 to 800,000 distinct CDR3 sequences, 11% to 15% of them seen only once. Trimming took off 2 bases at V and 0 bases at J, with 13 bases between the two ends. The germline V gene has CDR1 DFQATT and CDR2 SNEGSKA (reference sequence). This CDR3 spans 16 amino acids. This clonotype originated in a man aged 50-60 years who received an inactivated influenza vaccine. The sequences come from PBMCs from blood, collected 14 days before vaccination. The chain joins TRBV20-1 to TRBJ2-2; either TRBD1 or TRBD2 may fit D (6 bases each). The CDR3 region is CSARFSGAPNTGELFF. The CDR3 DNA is TGCAGTGCTAGATTTTCGGGGGCCCCGAACACCGGGGAGCTGTTTTTT.